This T cell receptor beta chain came from a study of radiotherapy plus CTLA-4 blockade in lung cancer. Across the whole study: Objective response was observed in roughly a sixth of patients, and disease control in 30% to 40%. Regarding the study as a whole: Early blood T cell clone dynamics reportedly forecast response best, with interferon-beta. An expansion of tumor-derived TCR clones occurred in blood after radiotherapy plus ipilimumab.

Germline CDR1 reads SNHLY; CDR2 reads FYNNEI. This CDR3 region has 16 residues. Trimming cost V 4 bases and J 4 bases, with 17 bases left between them. Method: immunoSEQ multiplex PCR; TCRdb's copy keeps in-frame clones and lacks some. The data show under 100,000 clones, with around 81% seen just once and approximately 14% held by the top ten. This clone was observed once. The antigen remains unidentified. With ipilimumab providing CTLA-4 blockade, focal radiation was administered to patients who had chemo-refractory metastatic non-small-cell lung cancer. This sequence joins TRBV2 and TRBJ1-5, with a weak D call TRBD1 (6 bases). This TCR was recovered from a human donor with non-small cell lung cancer that progressed on radiotherapy plus ipilimumab. The sequencing used peripheral blood, collected from a patient treated with radiotherapy plus ipilimumab. Here the CDR3 reads CASSGLGAAGNQPQHF. As DNA, the CDR3 is TGTGCCAGCAGTGGCTTGGGGGCAGCGGGAAATCAGCCCCAGCATTTT.